This TCR beta chain stems from a study of beta chain features in type 1 diabetes. Populations isolated by sorting all had purity greater than 95%. The isolated RNA, all of it, was reverse transcribed, so expressed TCRB transcripts were what got sequenced. Using immunoSEQ multiplex PCR, the repertoire was profiled, and TCRdb retains in-frame clones only, with some absent. This sample carries around 250,000 clones, roughly 70% of them seen once, and the ten largest clones take 0.053%. Study results and caveats: There were fewer insertions and more deletions at the VDJ junctions of type 1 diabetes patients. Small HLA sub-analyses could not settle whether HLA shapes TCRB rearrangement.

Concerning this clone itself: The antigen is undetermined.

With 4 bases removed from V and 5 bases from J, the gap between germline ends came to 7 bases. Per germline, CDR1 DFQATT and CDR2 SNEGSKA (reference sequence). The CDR3 is made up of 11 amino acids. The V call is TRBV20-1, the J call TRBJ2-3, with a possible D match to TRBD1 (5 bases). What was sequenced was naive CD4+ T cells from blood. This sequence originates from a man aged 25 to 40 in good health. The CDR3 protein is CSATQVDTQYF. CDR3 in DNA: TGCAGTGCTACACAGGTAGATACGCAGTATTTT.